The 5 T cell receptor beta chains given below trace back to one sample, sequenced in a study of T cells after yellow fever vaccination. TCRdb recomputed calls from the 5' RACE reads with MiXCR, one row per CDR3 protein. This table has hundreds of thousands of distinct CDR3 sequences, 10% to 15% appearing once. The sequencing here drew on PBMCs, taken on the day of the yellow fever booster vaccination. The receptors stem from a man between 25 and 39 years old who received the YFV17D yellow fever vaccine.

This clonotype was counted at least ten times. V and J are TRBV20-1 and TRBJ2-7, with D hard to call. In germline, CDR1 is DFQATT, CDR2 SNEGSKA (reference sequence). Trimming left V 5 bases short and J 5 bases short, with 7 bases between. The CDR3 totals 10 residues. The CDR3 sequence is CSAGYDEQYF. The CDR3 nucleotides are TGCAGTGCTGGTTACGACGAGCAGTACTTC.

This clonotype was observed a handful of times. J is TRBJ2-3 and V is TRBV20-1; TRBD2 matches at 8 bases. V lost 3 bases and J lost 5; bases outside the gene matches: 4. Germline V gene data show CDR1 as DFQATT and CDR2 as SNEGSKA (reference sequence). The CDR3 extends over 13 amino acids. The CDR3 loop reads CSASGTSKDTQYF. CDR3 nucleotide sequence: TGCAGTGCTAGCGGGACTAGTAAAGATACGCAGTATTTT.

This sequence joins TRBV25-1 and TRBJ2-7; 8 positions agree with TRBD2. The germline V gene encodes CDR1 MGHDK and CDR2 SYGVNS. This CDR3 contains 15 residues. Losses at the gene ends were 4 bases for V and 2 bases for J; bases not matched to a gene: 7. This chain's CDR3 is CASSAPSGSPYEQYF. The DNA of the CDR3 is TGTGCCAGCAGTGCCCCTAGCGGGTCACCCTACGAGCAGTACTTC.

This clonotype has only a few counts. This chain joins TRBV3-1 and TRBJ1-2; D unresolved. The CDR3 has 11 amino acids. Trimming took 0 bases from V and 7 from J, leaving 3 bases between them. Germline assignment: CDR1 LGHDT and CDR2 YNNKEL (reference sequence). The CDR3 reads CASSQETGYTF. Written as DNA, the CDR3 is TGTGCCAGCAGCCAAGAGACTGGCTACACCTTC.

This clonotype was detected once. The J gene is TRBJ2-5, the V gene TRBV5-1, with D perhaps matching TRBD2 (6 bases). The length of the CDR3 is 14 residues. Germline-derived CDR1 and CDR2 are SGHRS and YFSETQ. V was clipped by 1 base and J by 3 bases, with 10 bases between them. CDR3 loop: CASSLLPGEETQYF. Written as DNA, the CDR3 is TGCGCCAGCAGCTTGTTGCCGGGGGAAGAGACCCAGTACTTC.